This T cell receptor beta chain is from a study of control samples from healthy donors and cancer patients. V lost 6 bases to trimming and J lost 0 bases, with 11 bases between them. Germline-derived CDR1 and CDR2 are SGHTA and FQGNSA. The CDR3 covers 14 residues. Generated by immunoSEQ multiplex PCR, the TCRdb table keeps only in-frame clones and is missing some. Of around 64,000 clones listed, around nine tenths are singletons. The genes are TRBV7-2 and TRBJ1-1, with unresolved D. This TCR was sampled from a man aged 55 to 70 with colorectal cancer. The sequencing sample was made of PBMCs. The CDR3 sequence: CASSPGYLNTEAFF. The DNA of the CDR3 is TGTGCCAGCAGTCCGGGGTACTTGAACACTGAAGCTTTCTTT.